This entry lists 3 T cell receptor beta chains sequenced from one sample in a study of glioma-infiltrating T cells after dendritic cell vaccination. Measured with immunoSEQ multiplex PCR; TCRdb has only the in-frame clones, and not every one. The sample consists of 49,000 or so clones, over 75% of them appearing once. Sequences were derived from blood, sampled before dendritic cell vaccination. Receptors originate from a human donor with glioblastoma.

This chain links TRBV5-4 with TRBJ2-1; D is possibly TRBD2 (5 bases). V was trimmed by 4 bases and J by 4 bases, leaving 18 bases between them. The CDR3 is 16 amino acids. Germline loops: CDR1 SGHNT, CDR2 YYREEE (reference sequence). The CDR3 bases are TGTGCCAGCAGCCCGGCGGTGGGAGTTGAGTACAATGAGCAGTTCTTC. Translation gives CASSPAVGVEYNEQFF.

V is TRBV13 and J is TRBJ1-3; tentatively, D is TRBD1 (6 bases). The V gene lost 5 bases and the J gene lost 4 bases, with 12 bases spanning the gap. The CDR3 consists of 14 residues. The V gene's germline CDR1 is PRHDT and CDR2 FYEKMQ (reference sequence). The CDR3 protein is CASSVTGIGNTIYF. The CDR3 nucleotides read TGTGCCAGCAGCGTTACAGGGATCGGAAACACCATATATTTT.

This rearrangement joins TRBV14 to TRBJ2-2, with D possibly matching TRBD1 (5 bases). The germline V gene encodes CDR1 SGHDN and CDR2 FVKESK. This CDR3 region has 14 residues. V lost 4 bases to trimming and J lost 1 base, with 7 bases between them. CDR3 residues: CASSPGRNTGELFF. The CDR3 DNA follows: TGTGCCAGCAGCCCAGGGCGGAACACCGGGGAGCTGTTTTTT.